This record looks at one T cell receptor beta chain sequence and its context. The germline V gene encodes CDR1 MNHEY and CDR2 SMNVEV (reference sequence). This CDR3 comprises 15 residues. Trimming cost V 4 bases and J 5 bases; bases outside gene matches: 9. These data are taken from a study of T cell responses to AZD1222 COVID-19 vaccine. The protocol was immunoSEQ multiplex PCR, while the TCRdb copy is restricted to in-frame clones and leaves out a portion. The sample shows approximately 150,000 clones, around 89% of them seen only once. The chain recombines TRBV27 with TRBJ1-1; 8 bases map to TRBD1. The source is an adult who received the AZD1222 COVID-19 vaccine. This specimen was peripheral blood, taken 28 days after the second AZD1222 dose. In DNA, the CDR3 is TGTGCCAGCAGTTATTCTGGACAGGGACCAACTGAAGCTTTCTTT. Residues: CASSYSGQGPTEAFF.